This TCR beta chain originates from a study of TIL therapy for anti-PD-1-resistant metastatic lung cancer. Overall study context: Half of patients were current or former smokers. Tumors carried a median roughly 1.5 non-synonymous mutations per megabase. Overall study findings and caveats: This highly selected cohort may not generalize to typical lung cancer patients. The baseline peripheral repertoire was partially replaced by infused TIL clonotypes that later decayed.

Comments on this clone: Its specificity is unknown.

Sequencing used immunoSEQ v3. The table came from immunoSEQ multiplex PCR; TCRdb's copy has only in-frame clones and leaves some out. This sample has some 50,000 clones, with roughly 78% found just once. Time point noted: pre-treatment sample, taken before nivolumab and TIL therapy. Per the germline V gene, CDR1 is ENHRY and CDR2 is SYGVKD. The CDR3 consists of 14 residues. Deletions cut 4 bases from V and 0 bases from J, with 9 bases between. The sample in question was blood, obtained at baseline. The rearrangement uses TRBV10-3 and TRBJ1-1, with D uncertain. The TCR was taken from a man aged 65-85 years with non-small cell lung cancer. The CDR3 region has the DNA TGTGCCATCAGTGCTAGGACGGTGAACACTGAAGCTTTCTTT. Translated: CAISARTVNTEAFF.